A single sample gave rise to the 6 T cell receptor beta chains below, sequenced in a study of cytomegalovirus exposure and HLA in healthy donors (dated by TCRdb to 2017 to 2019). Libraries were prepared through the immunoSEQ multiplex PCR assay. TCRdb took this table from immuneACCESS and kept in-frame rearrangements with V and J called. Such tables lack part of the clones; where checked against another copy, unresolved V genes explain under half of the gap, and the rest is unexplained. Recorded for this sample are over 85,000 clones; 84% of them occurred a single time. The ten most abundant clones make up 12% of the sample. Sequenced material: PBMCs. Every receptor here comes from a woman under 30 in good health and CMV-seropositive.

Here the CDR3 DNA reads TGTGCCAGCCCGGGACAGGGGAGTGGAGAGACCCAGTACTTC. Translated, it gives CASPGQGSGETQYF. This chain links TRBV2 with TRBJ2-5; 10 bases map to TRBD1. The V gene's germline CDR1 is SNHLY and CDR2 FYNNEI. V dropped 8 bases and J dropped 4; count of bases not matched to a gene: 7. The CDR3 loop spans 14 amino acids.

The gene calls are TRBV19 and TRBJ2-4; 9 bases map to TRBD1. Per germline, CDR1 LNHDA and CDR2 SQIVND (reference sequence). This CDR3 has 12 amino acids. V was clipped by 3 bases and J by 13 bases; unmatched bases: 4. CDR3 amino acids: CASSIGGQGQYF. DNA for the CDR3: TGTGCCAGTAGTATTGGGGGACAGGGACAGTACTTC.

In its sample, this clone was seen a few times. This chain links TRBV9 with TRBJ1-6, with TRBD1 matching 9 bases. CDR1 and CDR2 (germline): SGDLS, YYNGEE. This CDR3 comprises 15 residues. V trimming: 4 bases; J trimming: 7 bases; junction bases outside the gene matches: 6. CDR3 DNA: TGTGCCAGCAGCCTGTGGACAGGGGACAATTCACCCCTCCACTTT. This translates into CASSLWTGDNSPLHF.

This chain links TRBV19 with TRBJ1-3, with 9 bases fitting TRBD1. Trimming cost V 3 bases and J 2 bases; bases outside gene matches: 2. Germline loops: CDR1 LNHDA, CDR2 SQIVND (reference sequence). The CDR3 consists of 15 residues. The CDR3 loop is CASSIGQGTGNTIYF. The DNA for the CDR3 is TGTGCCAGTAGTATTGGACAGGGGACTGGAAACACCATATATTTT.

The CDR3 loop is CASSERTGSNSPLHF. The CDR3 coding sequence is TGCGCCAGCAGCGAGAGGACAGGGTCTAATTCACCCCTCCACTTT. The V and J genes are TRBV5-1 and TRBJ1-6; 8 nucleotides line up with TRBD1. The length of the CDR3 is 15 residues. V dropped 4 bases and J dropped 6; count of bases not matched to a gene: 6. Germline assignment: CDR1 SGHRS and CDR2 YFSETQ.

This clone has only one observation. The rearrangement joins TRBV4-2 to TRBJ2-3; TRBD1 matches at 7 bases. V dropped 4 bases and J dropped 0; count of bases not matched to a gene: 7. This CDR3 spans 16 amino acids. CDR1 LGHNA and CDR2 YNFKEQ come from the germline V gene. Here the CDR3 DNA reads TGTGCCAGCAGCCTTCACAGGGGAGAGAGCACAGATACGCAGTATTTT. Its translation is CASSLHRGESTDTQYF.